A selection of T cell receptor beta chains follows, all from one sample in a study of shared clonotypes between healthy human individuals. Profiled with immunoSEQ multiplex PCR; TCRdb holds only in-frame clones, not every one. The sample consists of about 460,000 clones, roughly 80% of them appearing once. Sequencing was carried out using PBMCs. The receptor set was obtained from a woman in her 40s in good health. Some clones in this sample may be carry-over from other donors' samples. CDR3s include the opening cysteine and the closing phenylalanine or tryptophan. The order of the fields is V gene, clone size, J gene, D gene, CDR3 protein, CDR3 DNA. The D gene is left open where the match is weak. Clone size is not always given. Where it is, it says once, few, many or a class for expanded clones.

V gene: TRBV5-6
clone size: -
J gene: TRBJ2-7
D gene: -
CDR3 protein: CASSLAPRGDEQYF
CDR3 DNA: TGTGCCAGCAGCTTGGCTCCAAGGGGGGACGAGCAGTACTTC

V gene: TRBV7-8
clone size: -
J gene: TRBJ2-2
D gene: -
CDR3 protein: CASSPRSTARRAGELFF
CDR3 DNA: -

V gene: TRBV2
clone size: -
J gene: TRBJ2-5
D gene: -
CDR3 protein: CASSVRQQETQYF
CDR3 DNA: TGTGCCAGCAGTGTCCGACAGCAAGAGACCCAGTACTTC

V gene: TRBV5-5
clone size: -
J gene: TRBJ2-2
D gene: TRBD2
CDR3 protein: CASSTGAGDGELFF
CDR3 DNA: TGTGCCAGCAGCACCGGGGCGGGAGACGGGGAGCTGTTTTTT

V gene: TRBV18
clone size: -
J gene: TRBJ2-7
D gene: -
CDR3 protein: CASSSDGYEQYF
CDR3 DNA: TGTGCCAGCTCATCGGACGGATACGAGCAGTACTTC

V gene: TRBV30
clone size: once
J gene: TRBJ2-1
D gene: TRBD1
CDR3 protein: CAWSVGDRDGDEQFF
CDR3 DNA: TGTGCCTGGAGTGTAGGGGACAGGGACGGCGATGAGCAGTTCTTC

V gene: TRBV4-2
clone size: -
J gene: TRBJ1-6
D gene: -
CDR3 protein: CASSQGTANSPLHF
CDR3 DNA: TGTGCCAGCAGCCAAGGGACAGCAAATTCACCCCTCCACTTT

V gene: TRBV6-5
clone size: -
J gene: TRBJ1-5
D gene: -
CDR3 protein: CASSYGRKNQPQHF
CDR3 DNA: TGTGCCAGCAGTTATGGGAGAAAGAATCAGCCCCAGCATTTT

V gene: TRBV6-5
clone size: -
J gene: TRBJ1-5
D gene: -
CDR3 protein: CASSRTENQPQHF
CDR3 DNA: TGTGCCAGCAGTCGGACAGAAAATCAGCCCCAGCATTTT

V gene: TRBV16
clone size: -
J gene: TRBJ1-2
D gene: -
CDR3 protein: CASSQSPVPFGYTF
CDR3 DNA: TGTGCCAGCAGCCAATCCCCGGTCCCGTTTGGCTACACCTTC